What follows are 23 T cell receptor beta chains derived from one specimen sequenced in a study of blood T cell repertoires in COVID-19. The method was immunoSEQ multiplex PCR; TCRdb's version includes in-frame clones alone and lacks a portion of them. The sample has 150,000 or so clones; roughly 80% are singletons. The sequenced material came from PBMCs or T cells enriched from blood (not recorded which). The receptors derive from a man aged 45 to 65 who had recovered from COVID-19.

The rearrangement uses TRBV3-1 (or the pseudogene TRBV3-2) and TRBJ2-3; D not certain. The CDR3 is 13 amino acids. Looked up from germline, CDR1 is LGHDT and CDR2 is YNNKEL (reference sequence). Trimming stripped 2 bases from V and 1 base from J, with 4 bases between. CDR3 nucleotide sequence: TGTGCCAGCAGCCAATTAGGCACAGATACGCAGTATTTT. Its protein is CASSQLGTDTQYF.

This clone has a single count. J is TRBJ2-7 and V is TRBV5-6, with 8 nucleotides matching TRBD1. In germline, CDR1 is SGHDT, CDR2 YYEEEE. The CDR3 is 14 residues long. V lost 2 bases, J lost 3 bases, and 4 bases stayed unmatched. This CDR3 reads CASSLGQGFYEQYF. CDR3 coding DNA: TGTGCCAGCAGCTTAGGACAGGGCTTCTACGAGCAGTACTTC.

The chain carries TRBV29-1 and TRBJ2-5; the match to TRBD2 covers 13 bases. The V gene end was trimmed by 7 bases and the J gene end by 5 bases; junction bases not matched to a gene: 7. CDR1 and CDR2 from the germline V gene are SQVTM and ANQGSEA. This CDR3 contains 14 residues. This CDR3 is CSAGGTSGVETQYF. DNA for the CDR3: TGCAGCGCTGGAGGGACTAGCGGGGTGGAGACCCAGTACTTC.

V and J are TRBV3-1 (or the pseudogene TRBV3-2) and TRBJ2-3; maybe TRBD2 (7 bases). CDR1 is LGHDT, CDR2 YNNKEL, per germline (reference sequence). There are 15 residues in the CDR3. Trimming removed 7 bases at V and 8 bases at J, with 22 bases between. The CDR3 nucleotides read TGTGCCAGCACCTTCGGGGGGCCCACCGGGGGTACGCAGTATTTT. Translating it yields CASTFGGPTGGTQYF.

CDR3 in amino acids: CASSYYSEGNTIYF. CDR3 in DNA: TGTGCCAGCAGCTATTACAGTGAAGGAAACACCATATATTTT. The rearrangement uses TRBV5-6 and TRBJ1-3; the D is unclear. Germline V gene data show CDR1 as SGHDT and CDR2 as YYEEEE. This CDR3 region has 14 residues. V lost 3 bases, J lost 4 bases, and 11 bases lay in between.

V usage is TRBV30 and J usage is TRBJ1-1, with 7 positions matching TRBD1. The V and J ends lost 3 bases and 3 bases, in that order; junction bases with no gene match: 16. The CDR3 is 17 amino acids. Germline lookup yields CDR1 GTSNPN and CDR2 SVGIG (reference sequence). The CDR3 DNA follows: TGTGCCTGGAGGACCTCCCTCGGGACAGCGATCTACACTGAAGCTTTCTTT. Translating gives CAWRTSLGTAIYTEAFF.

The V and J genes are TRBV5-6 and TRBJ1-6, with a possible D match to TRBD1 (5 bases). V shed 2 bases and J shed 4 bases, with 10 bases lying between them. Germline V lookup: CDR1 SGHDT, CDR2 YYEEEE. This CDR3 spans 15 amino acids. This chain's CDR3 is CASSLVTGYNSPLHF. The CDR3 DNA follows: TGTGCCAGCAGCTTAGTTACAGGTTATAATTCACCCCTCCACTTT.

This chain connects TRBV28 to TRBJ1-6; D is uncertain. Germline-derived CDR1 and CDR2 are MDHEN and SYDVKM. V dropped 3 bases and J dropped 5 bases, with 8 bases sitting between them. The CDR3 loop spans 14 amino acids. CDR3 DNA: TGTGCCAGCAGTTTGAGTACAGATAATTCACCCCTCCACTTT. It is translated as CASSLSTDNSPLHF.

The V gene is TRBV19, the J gene TRBJ2-7, with TRBD1 matching 7 bases. The CDR3 is made up of 13 amino acids. Germline loops: CDR1 LNHDA, CDR2 SQIVND (reference sequence). V was pared by 7 bases and J by 6 bases, with 9 bases of the junction left unmatched. CDR3 coding DNA: TGTGCCAGTAAATCAGGGGGAACGGGCGAGCAGTACTTC. Its translation is CASKSGGTGEQYF.

The chain joins TRBV2 to TRBJ2-1; 9 bases align to TRBD2. CDR3 size: 16 residues. V was clipped by 7 bases and J by 0 bases; unmatched bases: 7. The germline gives CDR1 SNHLY, CDR2 FYNNEI. The CDR3 here is CASTISGGGSYNEQFF. The CDR3 nucleotides are TGTGCCAGCACCATTAGCGGGGGCGGCTCCTACAATGAGCAGTTCTTC.

The J gene is TRBJ2-1, the V gene TRBV21-1; the table names TRBD2, a call not compared with the DNA. TRBV21-1 represents a pseudogene. The CDR3 is made up of 24 amino acids. CDR3 sequence: CASNPPGLAGELQYLSNSYNEQFF. The CDR3 DNA reads TGTGCCAGCAATCCCCCGGGACTAGCGGGGGAGCTACAATATCTATCCAACTCCTACAATGAGCAGTTCTTC.

The V and J genes are TRBV6-5 and TRBJ2-5; weak D call: TRBD2 (5 bases). Germline V lookup: CDR1 MNHEY, CDR2 SVGAGI. V was clipped by 6 bases and J by 5 bases, with 16 bases between them. This CDR3 is built from 14 residues. The CDR3, as DNA: TGTGCCAGCAGAATAACTAGTGCCAGGGAGACCCAGTACTTC. Protein product: CASRITSARETQYF.

This clone was counted a few times. The chain combines TRBV6-4 with TRBJ2-1, with TRBD2 matching over 12 bases. The V segment lost 5 bases and the J segment 8 bases; nucleotides outside the gene matches: 10. The CDR3 spans 16 residues. The germline gives CDR1 MRHNA, CDR2 SNTAGT. For the CDR3, the DNA is TGTGCCAGCAGTCGGACTAGCGGGGACAGGGAGGATGAGCAGTTCTTC. Translation: CASSRTSGDREDEQFF.

The chain couples TRBV21-1 to TRBJ2-3; the DNA was not compared with TRBD1, the D call given in the table. TRBV21-1 is a documented pseudogene. The CDR3 consists of 14 residues. DNA of the CDR3: TGTGCCACCCTAAGGGGTCAGATCACAGATACGCAGTATTTT. Its translation: CATLRGQITDTQYF.

The V call is TRBV4-1, the J call TRBJ1-2; D perhaps matches TRBD1 (6 bases). This CDR3 has 17 residues. Trimming left V 0 bases short and J 8 bases short, with 22 bases between. The germline V gene has CDR1 MGHRA and CDR2 YSYEKL. Here the CDR3 reads CASSQDQIGGSNPGYTF. In DNA, the CDR3 is TGCGCCAGCAGCCAAGATCAGATTGGGGGCAGCAATCCAGGCTACACCTTC.

The V call is TRBV6-5, the J call TRBJ2-2; 8 bases match TRBD1. This CDR3 spans 16 amino acids. V lost 4 bases to trimming and J lost 0 bases; unmatched junction nucleotides: 4. The germline CDR1 and CDR2 sequences are MNHEY and SVGAGI. CDR3 sequence: CASSSQTGANTGELFF. The CDR3 nucleotides are TGTGCCAGCAGTTCACAGACAGGGGCGAACACCGGGGAGCTGTTTTTT.

The chain is built from TRBV13 and TRBJ1-6, with D possibly being TRBD1 (6 bases). Between the trimmed V and J ends, which lost 4 bases and 9 bases, there was a span of 13 bases. Germline CDR1 and CDR2: PRHDT and FYEKMQ (reference sequence). The CDR3 runs to 14 residues. As DNA, the CDR3 is TGTGCCAGCAGCTGGGGGCAGGGTAGTTCACCCCTCCACTTT. Translation gives CASSWGQGSSPLHF.

The rearrangement uses TRBV12-3 or TRBV12-4 and TRBJ1-2; tentatively, D is TRBD1 (5 bases). Trimming cost V 6 bases and J 8 bases, with 16 bases left between them. The CDR3 runs 13 residues. In DNA form, the CDR3 reads TGTGCCAGCAGCCATGGACATTATGGGGGCTACACCTTC. Its protein product is CASSHGHYGGYTF.

The CDR3 DNA is TGTGCCAGCAGCCCCCGTGGACAGGGTGGTTTTGGAAACACCATATATTTT. As protein: CASSPRGQGGFGNTIYF. V is TRBV9 and J is TRBJ1-3; 8 bases align to TRBD1. The CDR3 spans 17 residues. Germline V gives CDR1 SGDLS, CDR2 YYNGEE. J was trimmed by 3 bases and V by 4 bases; bases with no gene match: 12.

This rearrangement joins TRBV27 to TRBJ2-7; no clear D. From germline, CDR1 is MNHEY and CDR2 SMNVEV (reference sequence). Trimming cost V 0 bases and J 1 base, with 13 bases left between them. The CDR3 is 16 residues long. CDR3 coding DNA: TGTGCCAGCAGTTTATCCGCAAGCCCTTCTTCCTACGAGCAGTACTTC. Its translation: CASSLSASPSSYEQYF.

The CDR3 region is CASSEYHQGQPNQPQHF. The CDR3 DNA is TGTGCCAGCAGTGAATATCATCAGGGGCAGCCGAATCAGCCCCAGCATTTT. The chain uses TRBV6-1 and TRBJ1-5; possible D gene TRBD1, 6 bases. V was shortened by 2 bases and J by 4 bases, with 18 bases between the two germline ends. CDR3 length: 17 residues. The V gene's germline CDR1 is MNHNS and CDR2 SASEGT.

This clone has just a few counts. The genes are TRBV7-3 and TRBJ2-3, with 8 bases identical to TRBD2. J lost 2 bases, V lost 6 bases, and 7 bases had no gene match. CDR3 length equals 15 residues. CDR1 and CDR2 from the germline V gene are SGHTA and FQGTGA. As DNA, the CDR3 is TGTGCCAGCAGACGCCGGGGGGGAGACACAGATACGCAGTATTTT. Encoded protein: CASRRRGGDTDTQYF.

V gene TRBV27 combines with J gene TRBJ2-7, with D uncertain. The CDR3 is 14 amino acids. The V gene's germline CDR1 is MNHEY and CDR2 SMNVEV (reference sequence). V was clipped by 4 bases and J by 3 bases, with 13 bases between them. The CDR3 bases are TGTGCCAGCAGTTATGGTCACCGGGTCTACGAGCAGTACTTC. Translation gives CASSYGHRVYEQYF.